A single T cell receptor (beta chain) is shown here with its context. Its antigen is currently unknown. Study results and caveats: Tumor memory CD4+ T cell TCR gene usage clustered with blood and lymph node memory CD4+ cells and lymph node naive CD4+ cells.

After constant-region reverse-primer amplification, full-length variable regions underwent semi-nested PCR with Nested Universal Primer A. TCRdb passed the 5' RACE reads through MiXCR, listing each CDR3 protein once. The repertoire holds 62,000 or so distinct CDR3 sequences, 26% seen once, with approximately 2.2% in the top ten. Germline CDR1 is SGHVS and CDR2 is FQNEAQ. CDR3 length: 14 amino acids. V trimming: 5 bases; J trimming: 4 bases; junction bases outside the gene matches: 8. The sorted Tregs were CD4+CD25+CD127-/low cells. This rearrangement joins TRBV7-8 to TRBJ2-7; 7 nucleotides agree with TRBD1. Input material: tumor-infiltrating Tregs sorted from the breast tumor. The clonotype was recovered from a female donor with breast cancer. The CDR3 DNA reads TGTGCCAGCAGCCGAAGGGACAGCGGATACGAGCAGTACTTC. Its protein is CASSRRDSGYEQYF.